The clone carrying this TCR beta chain was seen many times. This sample stems from a study of T cell repertoires in cytomegalovirus infection. With V trimmed by 2 bases and J by 8 bases, 11 bases remained unmatched. Germline lookup yields CDR1 SGHTA and CDR2 FQGNSA. The CDR3 is made up of 16 amino acids. Each CDR3 protein is one row after TCRdb ran MiXCR on the reads. The table includes 200,000 to 300,000 distinct CDR3 sequences, roughly 15% detected once. The TCR was taken from a human donor in good health (CMV status not recorded). Some clones in this sample may be carry-over from other donors' samples. The sample taken for sequencing was PBMCs. This chain joins TRBV7-2 and TRBJ2-1; 8 bases align to TRBD2. The DNA for the CDR3 is TGTGCCAGCAGCTTACCGGGCCTAGCGGGTTTTTATGAGCAGTTCTTC. Its translation: CASSLPGLAGFYEQFF.